A single sample is the source of the 12 T cell receptor beta chains below, sequenced in a study of T cell responses to AZD1222 COVID-19 vaccine. TCRdb's table, derived via immunoSEQ multiplex PCR, lists solely in-frame clones and lacks some. The sample carries over 75,000 clones, 70% to 90% recorded once. The material was peripheral blood, obtained 28 days after the second AZD1222 dose. These receptors were obtained from an adult who received the AZD1222 COVID-19 vaccine.

The V gene is TRBV6-6, the J gene TRBJ2-3, with 8 bases identical to TRBD2. The CDR3 consists of 15 residues. The germline V gene encodes CDR1 MNHNY and CDR2 SVGAGI (reference sequence). J lost 1 base, V lost 7 bases, and 7 bases had no gene match. This CDR3 is CASNRAGARTDTQYF. CDR3 in DNA: TGTGCCAGCAATCGAGCGGGGGCCCGCACAGATACGCAGTATTTT.

This chain joins TRBV24-1 and TRBJ2-3, with a possible D match to TRBD2 (6 bases). Trimming shortened V by 0 bases and J by 5 bases, and 11 bases separated the two germline ends. From germline, CDR1 is KGHDR and CDR2 SFDVKD. The CDR3 is made up of 15 amino acids. The CDR3 loop is CATSDLGLGGDTQYF. In nucleotides, the CDR3 is TGTGCCACCAGTGATTTGGGTCTGGGAGGAGATACGCAGTATTTT.

This chain uses TRBV7-9 with TRBJ1-5; TRBD1 aligns across 7 bases. Trimming cost V 4 bases and J 0 bases; bases outside gene matches: 3. The CDR3 is made up of 15 amino acids. Germline CDR1 is SEHNR and CDR2 is FQNEAQ (reference sequence). CDR3 protein: CASSSTGASNQPQHF. The CDR3, as DNA: TGTGCCAGCAGCTCCACAGGGGCTAGCAATCAGCCCCAGCATTTT.

The CDR3 DNA reads as TGTGCCAGCAGCTTTCAGGGGGCGGGTGAAAAACTGTTTTTT. This codes for CASSFQGAGEKLFF. The chain uses TRBV7-9 and TRBJ1-4, with 8 bases that match TRBD1. This CDR3 spans 14 amino acids. The junction had 4 bases not matched to a gene; V was cut back by 3 bases and J by 7 bases. The germline gives CDR1 SEHNR, CDR2 FQNEAQ (reference sequence).

V usage is TRBV14 and J usage is TRBJ2-7, with 10 bases fitting TRBD2. The junction had 10 bases not matched to a gene; V was cut back by 0 bases and J by 5 bases. Germline CDR1 SGHDN, CDR2 FVKESK. This CDR3 spans 17 amino acids. In nucleotides, the CDR3 is TGTGCCAGCAGCCAAGATCTTGGAATAGCGGGAGGCGACGAGCAGTACTTC. It encodes CASSQDLGIAGGDEQYF.

This clone was observed once. J is TRBJ2-7 and V is TRBV19; D not resolved. V shed 10 bases and J shed 0 bases, with 10 bases lying between them. The CDR3 length is 12 residues. CDR1 LNHDA and CDR2 SQIVND come from the germline V gene (reference sequence). CDR3 DNA: TGTGCCACTAAAACTGGCTCCTACGAGCAGTACTTC. Encoded protein: CATKTGSYEQYF. Full variable domain (remainder filled in from reference TRBV19 and TRBJ2-7): DGGITQSPKYLFRKEGQNVTLSCEQNLNHDAMYWYRQDPGQGLRLIYYSQIVNDFQKGDIAEGYSVSREKKESFPLTVTSAQKNPTAFYLCATKTGSYEQYFGPGTRLTVT.

V usage is TRBV20-1 and J usage is TRBJ1-6; D is unresolved. Germline values: CDR1 DFQATT, CDR2 SNEGSKA (reference sequence). The CDR3 covers 17 residues. Trimming removed 3 bases at V and 0 bases at J, with 15 bases between. CDR3 amino acids: CSASAHPGSSYNSPLHF. CDR3 coding DNA: TGCAGTGCTAGTGCACACCCGGGTAGCTCCTATAATTCACCCCTCCACTTT.

The chain employs TRBV19 and TRBJ1-2; D is unresolved. This CDR3 contains 11 residues. Germline CDR1 reads LNHDA; CDR2 reads SQIVND (reference sequence). Trimming took 6 bases from V and 4 from J, leaving 6 bases between them. The CDR3 bases are TGTGCCAGTAGCGAACCCTATGGCTACACCTTC. It specifies CASSEPYGYTF.

The chain has TRBV6-5 and TRBJ2-1; 10 bases agree with TRBD2. CDR1 is MNHEY and CDR2 is SVGAGI in the germline V gene. The CDR3 contains 14 residues. V shed 7 bases and J 9 bases; nucleotides not matched to a gene: 9. In DNA form, the CDR3 reads TGTGCCAGCAACGGCCTAGCGGGAGTAGGTGAGCAGTTCTTC. Protein sequence: CASNGLAGVGEQFF.

The V and J genes are TRBV11-2 and TRBJ2-7; 7 bases fit TRBD2. With V trimmed by 5 bases and J by 6 bases, 7 bases remained unmatched. Germline-derived CDR1 and CDR2 are SGHAT and FQNNGV. The CDR3 is made up of 13 amino acids. CDR3 residues: CASSLSPSGEQYF. CDR3 coding DNA: TGTGCCAGCAGCCTTTCTCCTAGCGGCGAGCAGTACTTC.

This clone is a singleton in its sample. The V and J genes are TRBV5-8 and TRBJ1-4; 10 bases align to TRBD1. Germline V CDR1 and CDR2: SGHTS, YDEGEE. This CDR3 spans 15 amino acids. Trimming removed 1 base from V and 8 bases from J; junction bases left unmatched: 5. The DNA of the CDR3 is TGTGCCAGCAGCTTGTTCGGGACAGGGGAAGAAAAACTGTTTTTT. This codes for CASSLFGTGEEKLFF.

This chain joins TRBV19 and TRBJ1-2; D is uncertain. The germline gives CDR1 LNHDA, CDR2 SQIVND (reference sequence). The CDR3 has 17 amino acids. V was clipped by 5 bases and J by 8 bases, with 27 bases between them. DNA of the CDR3: TGTGCCAGTAGTTCTTCTCGCACCTCGGCGCGGGGTTCAGGCTACACCTTC. This encodes CASSSSRTSARGSGYTF.